This is a list of T cell receptor beta chains from one sample in a study of regulatory T cells in long-lasting Graves disease. TCRdb reanalysed the multiplex PCR reads using MiXCR and keeps one entry per CDR3 protein. The sample contains hundreds of thousands of distinct CDR3 sequences, roughly 21% of which appear only once. The source was peripheral blood mononuclear cells (PBMCs), collected when the disease was refractory, from a patient treated with antithyroid drugs. These receptors originate from a female donor with Graves disease. Each CDR3 is given with its conserved first and last residue.

v_gene,j_gene,CDR3aa
TRBV28,TRBJ1-2,CASSLVGTLYGYTF
TRBV20-1,TRBJ1-2,CSAMGDTGGYGYTF
TRBV28,TRBJ2-5,CASSPLSWGETQYF
TRBV3-1,TRBJ2-7,CVSSQAGGVYEQYF
TRBV12-3/TRBV12-4,TRBJ2-5,CASRGVWETQYF
TRBV6-2/TRBV6-3,TRBJ1-1,CASSSRDTVMNTEAFF
TRBV7-3,TRBJ2-1,CSSSSLAADNEQFF
TRBV10-3,TRBJ2-2,CAISESTPGLGGGELFF
TRBV12-5,TRBJ2-5,CASGPGHTGVETQYF
TRBV7-8,TRBJ2-5,CASSSPRQGWVKTQYF
TRBV6-2/TRBV6-3,TRBJ1-1,CASRRAAATGHTEAFF
TRBV6-1,TRBJ2-5,CASSGSSLGTQYF
TRBV12-3/TRBV12-4,TRBJ2-6,CASSPGQWYLTF
TRBV28,TRBJ2-7,CASNRDTYEQYF
TRBV12-5,TRBJ2-7,CASGKLRYEQYF
TRBV7-2,TRBJ1-4,CASSLGSSNEKLFF
TRBV5-1,TRBJ2-2,CASSFGLALNTGELFF
TRBV25-1,TRBJ1-4,CASSGDRGTYEKLFF
TRBV30,TRBJ2-7,CAWRGRVSVGEQYF
TRBV28,TRBJ1-2,CASSLRSYGYTF
TRBV28,TRBJ1-2,CASSLVEWDRDGYTF
TRBV29-1,TRBJ2-7,CSVELAGIDEQYF
TRBV7-8,TRBJ1-2,CASSLSSPRDISNYGYTF
TRBV12-3/TRBV12-4,TRBJ2-3,CASSLVPSTDTQYF
TRBV7-9,TRBJ1-1,CASLENVGSTEAFF
TRBV6-1,TRBJ1-1,CASSSRMGDTEAFF
TRBV6-1,TRBJ2-2,CASFGTGGFGGELFF
TRBV20-1,TRBJ2-1,CSARGGSGNNEQFF
TRBV19,TRBJ2-7,CASSMGTGGYGQYF
TRBV28,TRBJ1-2,CATRGRGNYGYTF
TRBV20-1,TRBJ2-7,CSARPHSGGIYEQYF